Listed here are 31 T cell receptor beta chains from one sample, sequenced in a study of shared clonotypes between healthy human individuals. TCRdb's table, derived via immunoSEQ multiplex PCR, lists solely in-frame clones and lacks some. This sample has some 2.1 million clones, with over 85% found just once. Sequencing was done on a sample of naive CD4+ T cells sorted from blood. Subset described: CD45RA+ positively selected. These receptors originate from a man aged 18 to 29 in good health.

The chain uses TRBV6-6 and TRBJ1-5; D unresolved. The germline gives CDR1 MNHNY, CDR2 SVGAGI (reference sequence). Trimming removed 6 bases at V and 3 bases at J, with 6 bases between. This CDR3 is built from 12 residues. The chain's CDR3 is CASRPNNQPQHF. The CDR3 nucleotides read TGTGCCAGCAGGCCGAACAATCAGCCCCAGCATTTT.

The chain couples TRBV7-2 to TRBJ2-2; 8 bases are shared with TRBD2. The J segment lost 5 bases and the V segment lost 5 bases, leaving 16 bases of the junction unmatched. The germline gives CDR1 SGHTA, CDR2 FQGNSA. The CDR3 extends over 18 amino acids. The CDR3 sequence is CASSPYSGTRRGTGELFF. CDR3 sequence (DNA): TGTGCCAGCAGCCCATACTCGGGGACTAGGCGAGGGACCGGGGAGCTGTTTTTT.

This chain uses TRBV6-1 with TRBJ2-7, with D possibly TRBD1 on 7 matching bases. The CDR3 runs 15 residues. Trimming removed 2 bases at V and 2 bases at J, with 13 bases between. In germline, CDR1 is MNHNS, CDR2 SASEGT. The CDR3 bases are TGTGCCAGCAGTGAATGGCGGGACAGCCCCTACGAGCAGTACTTC. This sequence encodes CASSEWRDSPYEQYF.

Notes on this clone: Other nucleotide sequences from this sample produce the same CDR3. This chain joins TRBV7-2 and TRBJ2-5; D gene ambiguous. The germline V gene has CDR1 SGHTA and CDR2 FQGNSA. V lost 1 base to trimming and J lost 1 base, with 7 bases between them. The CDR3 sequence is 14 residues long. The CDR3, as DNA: TGTGCCAGCAGCTTAGGGGCAGGCCAAGAGACCCAGTACTTC. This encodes CASSLGAGQETQYF.

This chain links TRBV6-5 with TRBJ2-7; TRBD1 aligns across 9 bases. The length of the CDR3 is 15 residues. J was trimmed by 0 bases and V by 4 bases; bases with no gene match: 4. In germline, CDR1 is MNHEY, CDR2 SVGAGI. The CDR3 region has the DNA TGTGCCAGCAGTTCCCCGGGACAGGGCTCCTACGAGCAGTACTTC. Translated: CASSSPGQGSYEQYF.

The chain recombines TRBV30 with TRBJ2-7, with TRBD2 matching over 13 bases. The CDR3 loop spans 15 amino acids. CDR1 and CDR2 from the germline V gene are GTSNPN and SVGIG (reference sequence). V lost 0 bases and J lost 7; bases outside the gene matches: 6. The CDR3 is CAWSVALAGGGEQYF. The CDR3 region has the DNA TGTGCCTGGAGTGTAGCACTAGCGGGAGGGGGGGAGCAGTACTTC.

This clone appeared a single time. The CDR3 DNA sequence: TGTGCCAGCAGCACTATGACAGGGTGGGGTCAGCCCCAGCATTTT. It yields the protein CASSTMTGWGQPQHF. This rearrangement joins TRBV7-2 to TRBJ1-5; 7 bases match TRBD1. The CDR3 spans 15 residues. The germline V gene encodes CDR1 SGHTA and CDR2 FQGNSA. V was clipped by 5 bases and J by 6 bases; unmatched bases: 10.

DNA of the CDR3: TGTGCCAGCAGCCCAGGGGTAACGGGCTACGAGCAGTACTTC. Translation: CASSPGVTGYEQYF. This chain links TRBV11-2 with TRBJ2-7; tentatively, D is TRBD1 (6 bases). This CDR3 region has 14 residues. The V end was cut by 5 bases, the J end by 3 bases, with 14 bases between. In germline, CDR1 is SGHAT, CDR2 FQNNGV.

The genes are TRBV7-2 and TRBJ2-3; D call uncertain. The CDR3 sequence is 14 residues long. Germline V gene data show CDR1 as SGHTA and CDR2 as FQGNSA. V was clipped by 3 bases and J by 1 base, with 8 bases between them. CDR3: CASSFGPGTDTQYF. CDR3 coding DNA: TGTGCCAGCAGCTTCGGTCCTGGCACAGATACGCAGTATTTT.

The CDR3 region has the DNA TGTGCCAGTAAAGGCGATTCAGTCAACTATGGCTACACCTTC. Protein product: CASKGDSVNYGYTF. The chain is built from TRBV19 and TRBJ1-2, with unresolved D. In germline, CDR1 is LNHDA, CDR2 SQIVND (reference sequence). The CDR3 extends over 14 amino acids. V gave up 7 bases and J gave up 2 bases, with 14 bases separating them.

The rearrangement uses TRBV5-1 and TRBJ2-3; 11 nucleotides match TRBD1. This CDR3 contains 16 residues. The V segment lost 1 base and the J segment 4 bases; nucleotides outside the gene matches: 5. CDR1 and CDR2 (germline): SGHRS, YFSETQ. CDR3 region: CASSLRWDRGADTQYF. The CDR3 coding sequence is TGCGCCAGCAGCTTGCGATGGGACAGGGGGGCAGATACGCAGTATTTT.

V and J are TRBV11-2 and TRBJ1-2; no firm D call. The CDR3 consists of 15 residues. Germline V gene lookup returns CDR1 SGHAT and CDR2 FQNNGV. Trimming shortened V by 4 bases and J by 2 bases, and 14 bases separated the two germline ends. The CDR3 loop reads CASSSEGPGNYGYTF. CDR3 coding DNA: TGTGCCAGCAGCTCAGAGGGTCCGGGGAACTATGGCTACACCTTC.

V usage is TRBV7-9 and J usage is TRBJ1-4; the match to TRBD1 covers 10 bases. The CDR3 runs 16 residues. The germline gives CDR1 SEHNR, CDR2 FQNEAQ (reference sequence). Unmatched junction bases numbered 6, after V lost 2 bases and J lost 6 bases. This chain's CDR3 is CASSLWMGTGDEKLFF. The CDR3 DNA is TGTGCCAGCAGCTTATGGATGGGGACAGGGGATGAAAAACTGTTTTTT.

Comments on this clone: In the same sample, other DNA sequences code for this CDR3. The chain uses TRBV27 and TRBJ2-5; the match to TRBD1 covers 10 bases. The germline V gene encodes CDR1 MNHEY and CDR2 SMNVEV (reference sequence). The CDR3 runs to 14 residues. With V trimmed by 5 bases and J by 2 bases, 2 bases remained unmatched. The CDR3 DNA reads TGTGCCAGCAGTCGGGGACAGGGGCAAGAGACCCAGTACTTC. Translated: CASSRGQGQETQYF.

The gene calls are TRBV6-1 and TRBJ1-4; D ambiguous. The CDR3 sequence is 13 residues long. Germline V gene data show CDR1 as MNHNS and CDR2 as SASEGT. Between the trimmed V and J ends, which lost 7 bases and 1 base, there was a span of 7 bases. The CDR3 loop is CASKGRTNEKLFF. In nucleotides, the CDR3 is TGTGCCAGCAAGGGTAGAACTAATGAAAAACTGTTTTTT.

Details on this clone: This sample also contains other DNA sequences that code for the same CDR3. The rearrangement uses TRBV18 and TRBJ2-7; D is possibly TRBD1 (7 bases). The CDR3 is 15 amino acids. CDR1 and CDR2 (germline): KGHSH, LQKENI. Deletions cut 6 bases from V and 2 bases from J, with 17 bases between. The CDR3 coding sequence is TGTGCCAGCTCGCCGGGAGCAGGGGGGACCTACGAGCAGTACTTC. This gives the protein CASSPGAGGTYEQYF.

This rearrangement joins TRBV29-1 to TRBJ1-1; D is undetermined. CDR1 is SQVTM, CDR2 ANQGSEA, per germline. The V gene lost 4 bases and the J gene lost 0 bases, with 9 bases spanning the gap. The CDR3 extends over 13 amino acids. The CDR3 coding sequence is TGCAGCGTTGTTAACAGACTGAACACTGAAGCTTTCTTT. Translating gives CSVVNRLNTEAFF.

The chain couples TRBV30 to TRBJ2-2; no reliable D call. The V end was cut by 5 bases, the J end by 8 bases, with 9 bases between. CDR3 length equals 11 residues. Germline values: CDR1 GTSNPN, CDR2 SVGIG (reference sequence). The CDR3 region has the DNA TGTGCCTGGTCTAGACGAGGGGAGCTGTTTTTT. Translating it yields CAWSRRGELFF.

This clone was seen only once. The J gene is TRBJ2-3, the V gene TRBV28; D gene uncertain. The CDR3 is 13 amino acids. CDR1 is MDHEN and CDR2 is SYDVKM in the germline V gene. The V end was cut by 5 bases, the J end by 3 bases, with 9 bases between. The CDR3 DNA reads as TGTGCCAGCAGTCCTACCCCAACAGATACGCAGTATTTT. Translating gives CASSPTPTDTQYF.

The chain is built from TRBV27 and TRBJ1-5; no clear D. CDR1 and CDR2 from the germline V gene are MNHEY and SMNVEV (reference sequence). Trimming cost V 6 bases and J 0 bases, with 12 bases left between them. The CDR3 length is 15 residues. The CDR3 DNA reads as TGTGCCAGCAGATCTGGCACTTATAGCAATCAGCCCCAGCATTTT. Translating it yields CASRSGTYSNQPQHF.

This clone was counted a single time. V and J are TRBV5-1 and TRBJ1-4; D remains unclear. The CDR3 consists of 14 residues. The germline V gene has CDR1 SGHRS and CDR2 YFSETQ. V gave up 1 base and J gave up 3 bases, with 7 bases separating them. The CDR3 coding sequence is TGCGCCAGCAGCTTGCCAAGTCCTAATGAAAAACTGTTTTTT. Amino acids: CASSLPSPNEKLFF.

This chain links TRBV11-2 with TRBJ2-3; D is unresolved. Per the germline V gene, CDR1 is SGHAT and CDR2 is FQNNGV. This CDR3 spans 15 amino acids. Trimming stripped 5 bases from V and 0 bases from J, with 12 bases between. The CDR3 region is CASSHVAASTDTQYF. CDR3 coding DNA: TGTGCCAGCAGCCACGTCGCTGCCAGCACAGATACGCAGTATTTT.

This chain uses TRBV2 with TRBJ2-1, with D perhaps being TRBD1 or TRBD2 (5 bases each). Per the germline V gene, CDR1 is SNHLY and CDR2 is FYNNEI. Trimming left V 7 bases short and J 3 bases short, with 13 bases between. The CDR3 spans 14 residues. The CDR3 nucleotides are TGTGCCAGCAACGAGGGGCCGATCTACAATGAGCAGTTCTTC. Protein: CASNEGPIYNEQFF.

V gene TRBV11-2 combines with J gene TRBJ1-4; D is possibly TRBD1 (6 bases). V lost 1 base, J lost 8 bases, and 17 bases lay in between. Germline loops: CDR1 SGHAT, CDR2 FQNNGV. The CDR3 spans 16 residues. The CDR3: CASSLARVTRGEKLFF. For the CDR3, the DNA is TGTGCCAGCAGCTTAGCGAGAGTGACAAGGGGGGAAAAACTGTTTTTT.

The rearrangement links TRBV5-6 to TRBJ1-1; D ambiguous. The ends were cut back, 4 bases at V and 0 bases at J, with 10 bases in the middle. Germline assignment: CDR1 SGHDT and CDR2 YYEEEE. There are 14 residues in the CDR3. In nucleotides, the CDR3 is TGTGCCAGCAGCCCCCGGAGGGTGAACACTGAAGCTTTCTTT. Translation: CASSPRRVNTEAFF.

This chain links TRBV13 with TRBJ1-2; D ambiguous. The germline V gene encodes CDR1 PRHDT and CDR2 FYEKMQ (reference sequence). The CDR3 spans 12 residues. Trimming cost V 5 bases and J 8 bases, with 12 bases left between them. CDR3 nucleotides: TGTGCCAGCAGCAGAGAGACGATCGGCTACACCTTC. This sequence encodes CASSRETIGYTF.

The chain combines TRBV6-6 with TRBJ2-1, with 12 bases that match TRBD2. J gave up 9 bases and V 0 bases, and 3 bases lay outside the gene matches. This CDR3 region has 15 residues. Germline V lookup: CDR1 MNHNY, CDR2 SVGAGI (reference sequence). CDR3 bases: TGTGCCAGCAGTTACTCGACTAGCGGGAGAACTGAGCAGTTCTTC. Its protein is CASSYSTSGRTEQFF.

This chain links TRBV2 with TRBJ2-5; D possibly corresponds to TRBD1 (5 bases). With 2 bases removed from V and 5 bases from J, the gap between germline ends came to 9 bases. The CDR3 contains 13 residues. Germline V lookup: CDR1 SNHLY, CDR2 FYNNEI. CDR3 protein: CASSELPGETQYF. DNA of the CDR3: TGTGCCAGCAGTGAACTTCCAGGGGAGACCCAGTACTTC.

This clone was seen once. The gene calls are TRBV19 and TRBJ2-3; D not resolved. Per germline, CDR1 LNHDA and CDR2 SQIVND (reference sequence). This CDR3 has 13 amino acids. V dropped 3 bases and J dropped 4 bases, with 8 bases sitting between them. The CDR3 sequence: CASSIGHADTQYF. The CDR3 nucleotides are TGTGCCAGTAGTATCGGGCACGCAGATACGCAGTATTTT.

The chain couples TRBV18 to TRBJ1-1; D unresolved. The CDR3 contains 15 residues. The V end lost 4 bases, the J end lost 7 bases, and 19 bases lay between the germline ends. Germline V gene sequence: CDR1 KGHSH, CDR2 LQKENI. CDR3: CASSRGPAEKGEAFF. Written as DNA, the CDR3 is TGTGCCAGCTCACGCGGTCCGGCCGAAAAAGGTGAAGCTTTCTTT.

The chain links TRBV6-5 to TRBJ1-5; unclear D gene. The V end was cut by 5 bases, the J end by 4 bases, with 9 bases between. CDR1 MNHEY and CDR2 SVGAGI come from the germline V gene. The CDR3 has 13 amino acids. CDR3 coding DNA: TGTGCCAGCAGTCCCGACCTAAATCAGCCCCAGCATTTT. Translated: CASSPDLNQPQHF.